Here is one TCR beta chain with its context. This record comes from a study of PD-L1 blockade in urothelial cancer. Study information: Anywhere from 0 to 3 prior chemotherapy regimens had been received by patients. Blood drawn 3 weeks (second dose) and 6 weeks after treatment start was analyzed.

Generated by immunoSEQ multiplex PCR, the TCRdb table keeps only in-frame clones and is missing some. Of 50,000 or so clones listed, roughly 80% are singletons. CDR1 and CDR2 from the germline V gene are SGHRS and YFSETQ. Germline trimming cut 0 bases from V and 5 bases from J; bases unmatched to any gene: 5. This CDR3 is built from 15 residues. Each patient's cancer was a locally advanced or metastatic urothelial carcinoma. Between 1 and 8 samples per patient were obtained, pretreatment and on-treatment. The chain uses TRBV5-1 and TRBJ2-1, with 7 positions matching TRBD2. This specimen was PBMCs, taken around atezolizumab (anti-PD-L1) treatment. This sequence originates from a man between 65 and 80 years old with urothelial cancer. The CDR3 bases are TGCGCCAGCAGCTTGGTGGCGGGAGTTCACAATGAGCAGTTCTTC. Encoded protein: CASSLVAGVHNEQFF.